The next 15 T cell receptor beta chains were all read from a single sample in a study of blood T cells in healthy people across ages (dated by TCRdb to about 2015). The receptor library was made with 5' RACE. TCRdb records Illumina HiSeq 2500 as the sequencer. A second PCR of roughly 7 to 11 cycles was run with a J-beta primer mix and a sample-barcoded 5' primer. The public reads were quality trimmed at Q25 with fastp and then assembled into clones with MiXCR by TCRdb, keeping productive beta chains. Rows matching on CDR3 protein sequence are summarized as one entry with the most common DNA and genes. Counted in this sample were hundreds of thousands of distinct CDR3 sequences; approximately 30% of them appeared once. 15% to 19% of the sample is held by the ten biggest clonotypes. Specimen: blood. The receptor set was obtained from a woman aged 80 or over in good health.

The rearrangement joins TRBV5-5 to TRBJ2-2; 9 positions match TRBD1. Germline CDR1 is SGHKS and CDR2 is YYEKEE (reference sequence). The CDR3 sequence is 14 residues long. The trim removed 4 bases at V and 6 bases at J, leaving 4 bases unmatched. The CDR3 DNA follows: TGTGCCAGCAGCAAAGGACAGGGGCCCGGGGAGCTGTTTTTT. Protein product: CASSKGQGPGELFF.

This clonotype was counted only a few times. The gene calls are TRBV9 and TRBJ2-2, with D possibly called TRBD1 or TRBD2 (6 bases each). Trimming took 5 bases from V and 1 from J, leaving 12 bases between them. Germline-derived CDR1 and CDR2 are SGDLS and YYNGEE. This CDR3 comprises 15 residues. The CDR3: CASRRGALNTGELFF. The CDR3 DNA is TGTGCCAGCAGAAGGGGGGCATTGAACACCGGGGAGCTGTTTTTT.

This clonotype showed up many times. The V gene is TRBV6-1, the J gene TRBJ2-5; either TRBD1 or TRBD2 may supply D (6 bases each). The CDR3 loop spans 15 amino acids. Germline V gene sequence: CDR1 MNHNS, CDR2 SASEGT. The V end was cut by 5 bases, the J end by 5 bases, with 18 bases between. CDR3 amino acids: CASSQDGGGWETQYF. CDR3 DNA: TGTGCCAGCAGTCAGGACGGAGGGGGATGGGAGACCCAGTACTTC.

This clonotype was observed at least ten times. The genes are TRBV20-1 and TRBJ1-1; TRBD1 is a possible D gene (5 bases). There are 16 residues in the CDR3. Per the germline V gene, CDR1 is DFQATT and CDR2 is SNEGSKA (reference sequence). Trimming left V 6 bases short and J 2 bases short, with 22 bases between. DNA for the CDR3: TGCAGTGCCGATAGGGGCGTCGAGAACCACAACACTGAAGCTTTCTTT. This sequence encodes CSADRGVENHNTEAFF.

Note on this clonotype: This may stem from a read error, because a much larger clone lies one nucleotide away. The rearrangement links TRBV19 to TRBJ2-7; the D gene is possibly TRBD2 (6 bases). From germline, CDR1 is LNHDA and CDR2 SQIVND (reference sequence). The CDR3 loop spans 15 amino acids. Here the CDR3 DNA reads TGTGCCGGTAGTATCGGAGGGGAGGCGGCCTACGAGCAGTACTTC. This translates into CAGSIGGEAAYEQYF. Looking up the rest from reference TRBV19 and TRBJ2-7 gives the full variable domain: DGGITQSPKYLFRKEGQNVTLSCEQNLNHDAMYWYRQDPGQGLRLIYYSQIVNDFQKGDIAEGYSVSREKKESFPLTVTSAQKNPTAFYLCAGSIGGEAAYEQYFGPGTRLTVT.

This clonotype was seen many times. The gene calls are TRBV7-2 and TRBJ2-3, with 12 nucleotides matching TRBD2. The CDR3 loop spans 15 amino acids. The V gene end was trimmed by 5 bases and the J gene end by 9 bases; junction bases not matched to a gene: 9. The germline V gene encodes CDR1 SGHTA and CDR2 FQGNSA. This CDR3 is CASSPIRLAGETQYF. The DNA of the CDR3 is TGTGCCAGCAGCCCTATAAGACTAGCGGGGGAAACGCAGTATTTT.

This clonotype was counted many times. The chain recombines TRBV5-1 with TRBJ2-1; possibly TRBD1 for D (6 bases). V was clipped by 2 bases and J by 8 bases, with 14 bases between them. Germline-derived CDR1 and CDR2 are SGHRS and YFSETQ. The CDR3 is made up of 14 amino acids. CDR3 bases: TGCGCCAGCAGCTTTCCAGGGGCCGGGGATGAGCAGTTCTTC. It yields the protein CASSFPGAGDEQFF.

Concerning this clonotype: A much bigger clone sits one base away, suggesting this may be a read error. V usage is TRBV7-2 and J usage is TRBJ1-1, with 7 positions matching TRBD1. After removal of 4 bases from V and 4 bases from J, the junction contained 6 bases not matched to a gene. The CDR3 spans 14 residues. The germline gives CDR1 SGHTA, CDR2 FQGNSA. The DNA of the CDR3 is TGTGCCAGCAGCTCTGGACAGGTGAGCACTGAAGCTTTCTTT. It is translated as CASSSGQVSTEAFF.

Notes on this clonotype: The junction does not match germline at one end; this may be a read error. The rearrangement links TRBV11-2 to TRBJ1-1, with D possibly TRBD1 on 5 matching bases. CDR3 length: 12 residues. Germline CDR1 reads SGHAT; CDR2 reads FQNNGV. CDR3 in DNA: TGTGCCAGCAGCCCGGGCGGGACTGAAACTTTCTTT. This codes for CASSPGGTETFF.

Of note for this clonotype: This sequence may be a read error, since a much larger clone differs from it by one base. The rearrangement uses TRBV4-3 and TRBJ2-1; unclear D gene. With 2 bases removed from V and 5 bases from J, the gap between germline ends came to 4 bases. CDR1 LGHNA and CDR2 YSLEER come from the germline V gene. This CDR3 comprises 12 residues. The CDR3 region is CASSQSHNEQFF. DNA for the CDR3: TGCGCCAGCAGCCAATCACACAATGAGCAGTTCTTC.

Ten or more counts support this clonotype. The chain carries TRBV24-1 and TRBJ2-1; tentatively, D is TRBD1 (6 bases). The CDR3 loop spans 18 amino acids. V dropped 1 base and J dropped 4 bases, with 19 bases sitting between them. Germline CDR1 is KGHDR and CDR2 is SFDVKD. Here the CDR3 DNA reads TGTGCCACCAGTGATTTTGGGATGGGGGCCCGGCCTTACAATGAGCAGTTCTTC. It yields the protein CATSDFGMGARPYNEQFF.

This clonotype was detected many times. V is TRBV20-1 and J is TRBJ2-7, with D hard to call. The germline V gene has CDR1 DFQATT and CDR2 SNEGSKA (reference sequence). The V gene lost 2 bases and the J gene lost 6 bases, with 20 bases spanning the gap. The CDR3 spans 15 residues. The CDR3 protein is CSARPLAGRVVEQYF. As DNA, the CDR3 is TGCAGTGCTAGACCCCTCGCAGGTCGGGTGGTCGAGCAGTACTTC.

This clonotype was picked up a small number of times. The chain couples TRBV7-2 to TRBJ2-5; 9 bases agree with TRBD1. The CDR3 has 15 residues. V was clipped by 1 base and J by 6 bases; unmatched bases: 6. Germline CDR1 SGHTA, CDR2 FQGNSA. CDR3 in DNA: TGTGCCAGCAGCTTAGACGGGACAGGGTTGAAGACCCAGTACTTC. Translated: CASSLDGTGLKTQYF.

This clonotype was counted many times. The rearrangement links TRBV20-1 to TRBJ1-5; D remains ambiguous. Germline CDR1 and CDR2: DFQATT and SNEGSKA (reference sequence). V shed 2 bases and J shed 0 bases, with 14 bases lying between them. The CDR3 contains 16 residues. CDR3 coding DNA: TGCAGTGCTAGATCGGGATCCTTTCCTAGCAATCAGCCCCAGCATTTT. Protein sequence: CSARSGSFPSNQPQHF.

This clonotype came up many times. V gene TRBV20-1 combines with J gene TRBJ2-3; possibly TRBD2 for D (7 bases). Trimming left V 6 bases short and J 0 bases short, with 13 bases between. The germline CDR1 and CDR2 sequences are DFQATT and SNEGSKA (reference sequence). The CDR3 length is 14 residues. CDR3 nucleotides: TGCAGTGCCCCCGGGGGGCGGAGCACAGATACGCAGTATTTT. Translation: CSAPGGRSTDTQYF.